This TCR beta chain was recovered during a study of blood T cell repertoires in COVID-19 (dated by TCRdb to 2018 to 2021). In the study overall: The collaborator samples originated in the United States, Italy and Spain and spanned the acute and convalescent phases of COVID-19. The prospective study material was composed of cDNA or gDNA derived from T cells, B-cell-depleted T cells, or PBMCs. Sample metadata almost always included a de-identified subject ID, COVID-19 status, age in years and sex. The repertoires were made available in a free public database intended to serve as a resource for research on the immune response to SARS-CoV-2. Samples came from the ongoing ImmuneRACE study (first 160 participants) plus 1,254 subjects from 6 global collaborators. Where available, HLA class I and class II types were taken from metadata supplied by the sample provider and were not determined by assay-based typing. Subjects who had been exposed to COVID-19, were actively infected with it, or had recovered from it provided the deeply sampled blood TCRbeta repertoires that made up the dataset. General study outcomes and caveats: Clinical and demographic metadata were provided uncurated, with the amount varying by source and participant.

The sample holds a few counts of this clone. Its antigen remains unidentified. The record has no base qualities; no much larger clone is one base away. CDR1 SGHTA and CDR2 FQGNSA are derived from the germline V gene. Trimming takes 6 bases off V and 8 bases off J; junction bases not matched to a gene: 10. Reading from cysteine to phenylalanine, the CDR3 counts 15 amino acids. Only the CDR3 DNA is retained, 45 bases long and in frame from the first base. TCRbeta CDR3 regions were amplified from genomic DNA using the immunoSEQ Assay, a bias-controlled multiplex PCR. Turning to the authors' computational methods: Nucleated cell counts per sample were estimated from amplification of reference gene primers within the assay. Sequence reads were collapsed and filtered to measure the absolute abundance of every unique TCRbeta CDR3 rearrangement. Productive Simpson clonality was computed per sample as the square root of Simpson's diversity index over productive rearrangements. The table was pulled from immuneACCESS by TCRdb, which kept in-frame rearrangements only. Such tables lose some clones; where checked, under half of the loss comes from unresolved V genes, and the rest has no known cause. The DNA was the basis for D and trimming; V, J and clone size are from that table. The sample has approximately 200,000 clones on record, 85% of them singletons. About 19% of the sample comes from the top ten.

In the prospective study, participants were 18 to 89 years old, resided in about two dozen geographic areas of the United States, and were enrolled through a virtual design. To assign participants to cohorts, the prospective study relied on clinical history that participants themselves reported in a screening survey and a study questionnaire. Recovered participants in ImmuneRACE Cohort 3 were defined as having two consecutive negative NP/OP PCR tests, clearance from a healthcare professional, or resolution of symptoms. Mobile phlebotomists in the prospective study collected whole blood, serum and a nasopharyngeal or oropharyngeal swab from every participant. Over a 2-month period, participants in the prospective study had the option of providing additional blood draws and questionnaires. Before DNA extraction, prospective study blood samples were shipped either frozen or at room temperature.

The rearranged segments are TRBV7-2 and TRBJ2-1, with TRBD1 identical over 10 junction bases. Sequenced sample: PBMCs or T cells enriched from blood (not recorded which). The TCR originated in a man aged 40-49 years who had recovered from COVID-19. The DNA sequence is TGTGCCAGCAGTCAAAGACAGGGGGCTCCGTATGAGCAGTTCTTC. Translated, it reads CASSQRQGAPYEQFF.